This T cell receptor (beta chain) was captured in a study of CXCR3-negative and CXCR3-positive naive CD8 T cells. Study-wide findings and caveats: Cryopreserved cells partially lost CXCR3 expression, and fresh PBMCs were used in most assays. In CXCR3-positive naive cells, the TRB CDR3s were more hydrophobic than in CXCR3-negative naive cells.

The study made its TRB cDNA libraries by 5' RACE, adding UMI labels. TCRdb reprocessed the 5' RACE reads, keeping one entry per CDR3 protein, no DNA. This sample's table has 84,000 or so distinct CDR3 sequences. A word on this clonotype: Its antigen is undetermined.

CDR3 length: 19 amino acids. CDR1 is SGHRS, CDR2 YFSETQ, per germline. What was sequenced was naive CXCR3- CD8+ T cells from blood. Subset noted: CD45RO-CCR7+CD27+CD95- naive CD8+ T cells lacking CXCR3 (TNR3-). The V call is TRBV5-1, the J call TRBJ1-1; without DNA, the TCRdb call of TRBD1 cannot be checked. The sequence was obtained from a human donor in good health. Some clones in this sample may be carry-over from other donors' samples. The CDR3 sequence: CASRPPGSEGSSMNTEAFF.